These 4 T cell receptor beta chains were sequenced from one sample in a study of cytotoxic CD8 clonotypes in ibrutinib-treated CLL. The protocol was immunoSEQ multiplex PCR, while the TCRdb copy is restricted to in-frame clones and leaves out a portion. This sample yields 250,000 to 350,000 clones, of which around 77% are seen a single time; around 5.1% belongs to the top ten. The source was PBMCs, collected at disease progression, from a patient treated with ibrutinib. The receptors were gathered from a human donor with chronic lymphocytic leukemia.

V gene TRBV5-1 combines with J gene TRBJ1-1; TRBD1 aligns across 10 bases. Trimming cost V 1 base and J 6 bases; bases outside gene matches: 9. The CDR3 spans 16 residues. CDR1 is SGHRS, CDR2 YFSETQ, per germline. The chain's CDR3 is CASSLQPGQGQSEAFF. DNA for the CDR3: TGCGCCAGCAGCTTGCAACCGGGACAGGGGCAATCTGAAGCTTTCTTT.

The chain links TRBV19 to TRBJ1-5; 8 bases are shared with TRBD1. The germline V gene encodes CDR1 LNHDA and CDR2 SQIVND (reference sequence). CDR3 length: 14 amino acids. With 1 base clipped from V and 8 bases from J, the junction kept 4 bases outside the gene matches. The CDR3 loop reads CASSIGTGSEPQHF. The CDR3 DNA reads TGTGCCAGTAGTATAGGGACAGGGTCGGAGCCCCAGCATTTT.

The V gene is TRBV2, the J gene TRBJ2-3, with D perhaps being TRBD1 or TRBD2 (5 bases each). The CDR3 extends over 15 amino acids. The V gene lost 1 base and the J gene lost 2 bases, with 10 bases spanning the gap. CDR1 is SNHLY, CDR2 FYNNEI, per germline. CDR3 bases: TGTGCCAGCAGTGAAGTGGGGACCTACACAGATACGCAGTATTTT. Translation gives CASSEVGTYTDTQYF.

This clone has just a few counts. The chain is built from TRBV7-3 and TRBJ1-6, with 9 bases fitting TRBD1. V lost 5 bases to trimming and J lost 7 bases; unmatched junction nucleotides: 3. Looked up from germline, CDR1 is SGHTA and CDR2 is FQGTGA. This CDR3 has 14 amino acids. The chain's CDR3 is CASSPTGGNSPLHF. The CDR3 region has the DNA TGTGCCAGCAGCCCGACAGGGGGGAATTCACCCCTCCACTTT.